These 17 T cell receptor beta chains share one sample of origin, sequenced in a study of beta chain features in type 1 diabetes. The study reverse transcribed the entire isolated RNA, so it sequenced expressed TCRB transcripts. This table comes from immunoSEQ multiplex PCR, and its TCRdb copy is limited to in-frame clones, with some not included. The sample has 150,000 to 190,000 clones, approximately 8.1% seen once; the top ten hold 0.55% to 0.65%. Sequencing was carried out using central memory CD4+ T cells from blood. The receptors stem from a man aged 18 to 35 in good health.

The chain carries TRBV5-1 and TRBJ2-5; tentatively, D is TRBD2 (6 bases). Between the trimmed V and J ends, which lost 0 bases and 5 bases, there was a span of 11 bases. The germline CDR1 and CDR2 sequences are SGHRS and YFSETQ. There are 14 residues in the CDR3. In DNA form, the CDR3 reads TGCGCCAGCAGCTTGGGGCGGGACGGGGAGACCCAGTACTTC. Amino acids: CASSLGRDGETQYF. Together with reference TRBV5-1 and TRBJ2-5, the CDR3 gives the full variable domain: KAGVTQTPRYLIKTRGQQVTLSCSPISGHRSVSWYQQTPGQGLQFLFEYFSETQRNKGNFPGRFSGRQFSNSRSEMNVSTLELGDSALYLCASSLGRDGETQYFGPGTRLLVL.

The chain employs TRBV4-1 and TRBJ1-3, with 9 bases that match TRBD1. Germline CDR1 MGHRA, CDR2 YSYEKL. This CDR3 is built from 15 residues. The V and J ends lost 3 bases and 2 bases, in that order; junction bases with no gene match: 2. CDR3 region: CASSQTGGPGNTIYF. The CDR3 coding sequence is TGCGCCAGCAGCCAGACAGGGGGACCTGGAAACACCATATATTTT.

In its sample, this clone was seen a few times. V is TRBV9 and J is TRBJ2-5; D perhaps matches TRBD2 (6 bases). CDR1 SGDLS and CDR2 YYNGEE come from the germline V gene. Trimming shortened V by 4 bases and J by 2 bases, and 15 bases separated the two germline ends. The CDR3 runs to 15 residues. CDR3 nucleotide sequence: TGTGCCAGCAGCCCCACGGGGGAGACACAAGAGACCCAGTACTTC. Translation: CASSPTGETQETQYF.

This clone has more than one count but fewer than ten. The rearrangement uses TRBV4-1 and TRBJ2-3, with D possibly matching TRBD2 (6 bases). The germline V and J ends were trimmed by 2 bases and 11 bases, with 14 bases remaining between them. The CDR3 runs 13 residues. Germline CDR1 and CDR2: MGHRA and YSYEKL. In DNA, the CDR3 is TGCGCCAGCAGCCAATTTGGGCGGGGTATGCAGTATTTT. Amino acids: CASSQFGRGMQYF.

The chain has TRBV28 and TRBJ2-3, with D possibly TRBD1 on 5 matching bases. With 5 bases removed from V and 5 bases from J, the gap between germline ends came to 14 bases. The CDR3 runs to 14 residues. In germline, CDR1 is MDHEN, CDR2 SYDVKM. The CDR3 DNA sequence: TGTGCCAGCAGTACCCAAAGGGGTAGAGATACGCAGTATTTT. Amino acids: CASSTQRGRDTQYF.

Concerning this clone itself: One end of the junction varies from germline; a read error may be responsible. The chain combines TRBV5-1 with TRBJ2-6, with no clear D. Germline CDR1 is SGHRS and CDR2 is YFSETQ. The CDR3 loop spans 15 amino acids. The CDR3 region has the DNA TGCGCCAGCAGCTTGTTAGCTTCTGAGGCCAACGTCCTGACTTTC. Its protein is CASSLLASEANVLTF.

The chain combines TRBV2 with TRBJ2-7; 8 nucleotides agree with TRBD1. Germline V gene data show CDR1 as SNHLY and CDR2 as FYNNEI. This CDR3 has 15 residues. V lost 5 bases, J lost 2 bases, and 8 bases stayed unmatched. The CDR3 here is CASSLAGTGPYEQYF. The CDR3 DNA sequence: TGTGCCAGCAGTCTTGCCGGGACAGGACCCTACGAGCAGTACTTC.

The V and J genes are TRBV6-5 and TRBJ1-6; D uncertain. The germline CDR1 and CDR2 sequences are MNHEY and SVGAGI. V was shortened by 5 bases and J by 6 bases, with 14 bases between the two germline ends. The CDR3 is 15 residues long. The chain's CDR3 is CASSRAPDSNSPLHF. CDR3 nucleotides: TGTGCCAGCAGTCGCGCCCCGGACTCTAATTCACCCCTCCACTTT.

This clone was counted between two and nine times. This chain joins TRBV10-3 and TRBJ1-2; D not certain. The germline CDR1 and CDR2 sequences are ENHRY and SYGVKD. The V end was cut by 4 bases, the J end by 4 bases, with 13 bases between. The CDR3 sequence is 14 residues long. The CDR3 here is CAISGQSGVYGYTF. The CDR3 region has the DNA TGTGCCATCAGTGGTCAGAGCGGGGTCTATGGCTACACCTTC.

The table lists this clone with a few counts. The rearrangement uses TRBV5-1 and TRBJ1-2; 7 nucleotides match TRBD1. Germline assignment: CDR1 SGHRS and CDR2 YFSETQ. This CDR3 spans 13 amino acids. With V trimmed by 5 bases and J by 4 bases, 5 bases remained unmatched. The CDR3 is CASRRQGSYGYTF. The CDR3 DNA sequence: TGCGCCAGCAGGAGACAGGGAAGCTATGGCTACACCTTC.

Only a few counts were recorded for this clone. V gene TRBV6-6 combines with J gene TRBJ1-6; possibly TRBD1 for D (5 bases). The V gene's germline CDR1 is MNHNY and CDR2 SVGAGI (reference sequence). Trimming stripped 8 bases from V and 7 bases from J, with 12 bases between. The CDR3 is made up of 13 amino acids. The CDR3 nucleotides are TGTGCCAGCCAGGGTGAGAGGAATTCACCCCTCCACTTT. It yields the protein CASQGERNSPLHF.

This clone occurred a few times. The chain has TRBV29-1 and TRBJ2-3; perhaps TRBD1 as D (6 bases). Germline CDR1 and CDR2: SQVTM and ANQGSEA. The V end lost 7 bases, the J end lost 2 bases, and 19 bases lay between the germline ends. The CDR3 is 15 amino acids. CDR3 in amino acids: CSASLQGNPTDTQYF. DNA for the CDR3: TGCAGCGCCAGCCTACAGGGTAACCCCACAGATACGCAGTATTTT.

This clone has a count of ten or more. The gene calls are TRBV11-2 and TRBJ2-5; the D gene is possibly TRBD2 (5 bases). Germline CDR1 reads SGHAT; CDR2 reads FQNNGV. V lost 3 bases and J 4 bases, leaving 9 bases between the germline ends. CDR3 size: 13 residues. CDR3 in amino acids: CASSFVRVETQYF. The CDR3 DNA reads as TGTGCCAGCAGCTTTGTGAGGGTAGAGACCCAGTACTTC.

This clone was picked up a small number of times. The chain uses TRBV7-9 and TRBJ2-1; TRBD1 agrees at 9 bases. Looked up from germline, CDR1 is SEHNR and CDR2 is FQNEAQ (reference sequence). The CDR3 runs to 14 residues. Losses at the gene ends were 3 bases for V and 3 bases for J; bases not matched to a gene: 0. The CDR3: CASSLGQGYNEQFF. The CDR3 DNA is TGTGCCAGCAGCTTGGGACAGGGCTACAATGAGCAGTTCTTC.

This clone was counted a few times. V gene TRBV27 combines with J gene TRBJ2-1; the match to TRBD1 covers 9 bases. Germline CDR1 MNHEY, CDR2 SMNVEV (reference sequence). J lost 14 bases, V lost 6 bases, and 5 bases had no gene match. The CDR3 totals 11 residues. The CDR3 here is CASRTGTGKFF. Written as DNA, the CDR3 is TGTGCCAGCAGAACCGGGACAGGGAAGTTCTTC.

This clone appeared a few times. At the DNA level, this CDR3 is encoded by other sequences in the same sample as well. This chain uses TRBV7-3 with TRBJ1-1; D is possibly TRBD1 (6 bases). Trimming cost V 3 bases and J 1 base, with 6 bases left between them. There are 13 residues in the CDR3. Germline CDR1 and CDR2: SGHTA and FQGTGA. The CDR3 DNA follows: TGTGCCAGCAGCTTGGGACAGAACACTGAAGCTTTCTTT. This sequence encodes CASSLGQNTEAFF.

This chain connects TRBV19 to TRBJ2-3, with D unclear. The CDR3 has 12 residues. Germline values: CDR1 LNHDA, CDR2 SQIVND (reference sequence). V was clipped by 5 bases and J by 2 bases, with 5 bases between them. CDR3 sequence: CASSPYTDTQYF. CDR3 nucleotide sequence: TGTGCCAGTAGTCCCTACACAGATACGCAGTATTTT.